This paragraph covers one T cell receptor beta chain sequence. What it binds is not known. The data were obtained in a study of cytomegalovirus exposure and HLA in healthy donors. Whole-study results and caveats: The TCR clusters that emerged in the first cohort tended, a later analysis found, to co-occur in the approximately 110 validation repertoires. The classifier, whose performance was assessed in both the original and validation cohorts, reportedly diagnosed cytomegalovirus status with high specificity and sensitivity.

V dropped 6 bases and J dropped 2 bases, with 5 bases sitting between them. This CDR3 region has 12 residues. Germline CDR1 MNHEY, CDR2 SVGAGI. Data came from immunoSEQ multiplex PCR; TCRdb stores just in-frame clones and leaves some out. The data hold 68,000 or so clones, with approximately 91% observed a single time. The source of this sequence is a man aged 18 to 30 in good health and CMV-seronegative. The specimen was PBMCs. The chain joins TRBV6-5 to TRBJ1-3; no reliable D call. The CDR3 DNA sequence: TGTGCCAGCAGCCCGGCTGGAAACACCATATATTTT. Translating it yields CASSPAGNTIYF.